Reported below is one T cell receptor beta chain. These data are taken from a study of cytomegalovirus exposure and HLA in healthy donors. Study-wide background: HLA-typed donors were the source of about 81 million unique TCRs held in an early data release.

A multiplex PCR was run with 60 Vbeta primers and 13 Jbeta primers. The method was immunoSEQ multiplex PCR; TCRdb's version includes in-frame clones alone and lacks a portion of them. The sample shows around 180,000 clones, about four fifths of them seen only once. Germline CDR1 and CDR2: LNHDA and SQIVND (reference sequence). This CDR3 is 14 amino acids long. Trimming removed 4 bases from V and 2 bases from J, with 9 bases in between. This TCR was recovered from a man under 40 in good health and CMV-seropositive. The chain uses TRBV19 and TRBJ1-3; D unclear. The source material was PBMCs. Written as DNA, the CDR3 is TGTGCCAGTAGTAATCTTGGGCCTGGAAACACCATATATTTT. Its protein product is CASSNLGPGNTIYF.